The subject of this entry is one T cell receptor (beta chain). Primed by a sample-barcoded 5' primer and a J-beta primer mix, a second PCR proceeded for 7 to 11 cycles. TCRdb independently ran MiXCR on the 5' RACE reads; one entry per CDR3 protein. The sample contains around 520,000 distinct CDR3 sequences, about 27% of which appear only once. The data stem from a study of blood T cells in healthy people across ages. Per germline, CDR1 WNHNN and CDR2 SYGVQD (reference sequence). There are 13 residues in the CDR3. V lost 4 bases, J lost 3 bases, and 6 bases lay in between. The sample also formed part of further work on T cells of mothers and their children.

The material sequenced was blood. The chain recombines TRBV10-1 with TRBJ2-2; D is unresolved. The TCR sequence derives from a boy aged 2 to 10 in good health. This CDR3 is CASSGSDTGELFF. CDR3 nucleotides: TGCGCCAGCAGTGGGTCCGACACCGGGGAGCTGTTTTTT.